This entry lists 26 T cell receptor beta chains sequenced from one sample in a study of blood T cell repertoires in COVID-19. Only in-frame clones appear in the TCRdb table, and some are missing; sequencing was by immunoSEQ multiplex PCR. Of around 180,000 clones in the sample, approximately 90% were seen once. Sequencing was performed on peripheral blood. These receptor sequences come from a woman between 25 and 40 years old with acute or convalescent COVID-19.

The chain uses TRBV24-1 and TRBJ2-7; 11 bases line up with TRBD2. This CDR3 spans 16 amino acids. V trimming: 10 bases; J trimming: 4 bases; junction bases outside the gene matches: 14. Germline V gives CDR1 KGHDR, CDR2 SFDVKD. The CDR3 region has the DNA TGTGCCACTGAACGCTCTGCCGGGACTAGCGGATACGAGCAGTACTTC. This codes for CATERSAGTSGYEQYF.

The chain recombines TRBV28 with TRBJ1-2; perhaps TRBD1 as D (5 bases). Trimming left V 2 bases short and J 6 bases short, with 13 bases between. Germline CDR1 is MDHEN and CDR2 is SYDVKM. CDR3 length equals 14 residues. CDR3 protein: CASSLVGGADGYTF. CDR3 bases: TGTGCCAGCAGTTTAGTAGGTGGGGCGGATGGCTACACCTTC.

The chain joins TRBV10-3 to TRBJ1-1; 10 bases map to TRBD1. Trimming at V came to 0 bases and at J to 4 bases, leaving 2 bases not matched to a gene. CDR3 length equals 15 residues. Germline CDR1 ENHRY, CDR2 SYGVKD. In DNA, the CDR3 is TGTGCCATCAGTGAGTCCCGGACAGGGGGCACTGAAGCTTTCTTT. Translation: CAISESRTGGTEAFF.

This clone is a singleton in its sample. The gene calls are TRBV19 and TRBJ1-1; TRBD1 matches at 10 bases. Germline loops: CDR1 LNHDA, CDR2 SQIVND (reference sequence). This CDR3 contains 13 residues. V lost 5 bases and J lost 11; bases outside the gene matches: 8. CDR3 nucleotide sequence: TGTGCCAGTAGTCCCCGGGACAGGGGACTCGCTTTCTTT. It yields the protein CASSPRDRGLAFF.

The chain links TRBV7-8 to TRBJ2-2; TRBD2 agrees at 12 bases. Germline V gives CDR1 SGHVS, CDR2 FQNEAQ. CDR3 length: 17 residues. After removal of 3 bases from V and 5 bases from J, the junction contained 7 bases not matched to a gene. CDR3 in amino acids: CASSLGTSGFKTGELFF. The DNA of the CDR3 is TGTGCCAGCAGCTTGGGGACTAGCGGGTTTAAAACCGGGGAGCTGTTTTTT.

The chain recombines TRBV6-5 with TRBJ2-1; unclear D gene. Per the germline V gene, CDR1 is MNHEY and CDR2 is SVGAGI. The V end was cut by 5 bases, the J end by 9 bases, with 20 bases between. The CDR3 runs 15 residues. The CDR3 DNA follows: TGTGCCAGCAGTCCCCCGAGTCTAGAACCCGGTGAGCAGTTCTTC. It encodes CASSPPSLEPGEQFF.

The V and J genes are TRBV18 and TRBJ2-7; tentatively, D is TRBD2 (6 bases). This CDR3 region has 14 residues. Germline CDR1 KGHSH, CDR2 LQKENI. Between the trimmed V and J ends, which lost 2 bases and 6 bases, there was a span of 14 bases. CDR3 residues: CASSPEWREGEQYF. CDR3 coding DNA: TGTGCCAGCTCACCAGAGTGGAGGGAAGGCGAGCAGTACTTC. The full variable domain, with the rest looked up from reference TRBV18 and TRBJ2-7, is NAGVMQNPRHLVRRRGQEARLRCSPMKGHSHVYWYRQLPEEGLKFMVYLQKENIIDESGMPKERFSAEFPKEGPSILRIQQVVRGDSAAYFCASSPEWREGEQYFGPGTRLTVT.

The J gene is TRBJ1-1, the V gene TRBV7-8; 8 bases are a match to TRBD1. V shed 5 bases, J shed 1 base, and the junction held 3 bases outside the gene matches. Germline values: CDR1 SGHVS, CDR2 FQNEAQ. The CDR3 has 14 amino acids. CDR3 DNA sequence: TGTGCCAGCAGCCCGGACAGGGCGAACACTGAAGCTTTCTTT. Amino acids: CASSPDRANTEAFF.

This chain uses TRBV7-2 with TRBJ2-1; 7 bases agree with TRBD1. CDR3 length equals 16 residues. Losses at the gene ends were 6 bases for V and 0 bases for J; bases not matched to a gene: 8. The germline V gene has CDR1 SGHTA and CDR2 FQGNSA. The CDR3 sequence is CASSPQRGPSYNEQFF. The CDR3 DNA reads TGTGCCAGCAGTCCCCAAAGGGGGCCCTCCTACAATGAGCAGTTCTTC.

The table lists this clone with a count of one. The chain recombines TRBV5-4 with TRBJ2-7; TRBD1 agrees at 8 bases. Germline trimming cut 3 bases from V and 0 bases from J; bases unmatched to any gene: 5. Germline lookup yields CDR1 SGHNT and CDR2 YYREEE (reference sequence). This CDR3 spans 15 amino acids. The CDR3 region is CASSWTGKGSYEQYF. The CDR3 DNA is TGTGCCAGCAGCTGGACAGGGAAGGGCTCCTACGAGCAGTACTTC.

CDR3 residues: CASSLGGTTNYEQYF. Written as DNA, the CDR3 is TGCGCCAGCAGCTTAGGGGGGACTACGAACTACGAGCAGTACTTC. The chain combines TRBV5-1 with TRBJ2-7; a possible D gene is TRBD2 (7 bases). The CDR3 loop spans 15 amino acids. The germline V and J ends were trimmed by 2 bases and 3 bases, with 15 bases remaining between them. CDR1 and CDR2 (germline): SGHRS, YFSETQ.

The CDR3 nucleotides are TGCGCCAGCAGGAGCGGGAGTCTACCCTACGAGCAGTACTTC. This gives the protein CASRSGSLPYEQYF. This sequence joins TRBV5-1 and TRBJ2-7; TRBD2 matches 8 bases. The junction had 6 bases not matched to a gene; V was cut back by 5 bases and J by 2 bases. The CDR3 is 14 residues long. Germline CDR1 SGHRS, CDR2 YFSETQ.

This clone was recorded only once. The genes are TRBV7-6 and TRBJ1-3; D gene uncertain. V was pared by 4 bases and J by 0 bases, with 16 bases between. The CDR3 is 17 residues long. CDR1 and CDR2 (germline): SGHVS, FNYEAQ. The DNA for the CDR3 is TGTGCCAGCAGCTACAGTATGAGTCAGAGCTCTGGAAACACCATATATTTT. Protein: CASSYSMSQSSGNTIYF.

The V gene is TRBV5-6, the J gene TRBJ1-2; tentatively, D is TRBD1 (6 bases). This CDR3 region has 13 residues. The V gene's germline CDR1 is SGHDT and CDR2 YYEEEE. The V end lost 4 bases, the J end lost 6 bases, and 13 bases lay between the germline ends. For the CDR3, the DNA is TGTGCCAGCAGCACCCACAGGGCCCATGGCTACACCTTC. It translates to CASSTHRAHGYTF.

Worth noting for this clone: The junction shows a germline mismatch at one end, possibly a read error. CDR3 nucleotides: TGTGCCACTAGTGGCATTATTCCGGGGACAGGGAATTCACCCCTCCACTTT. It yields the protein CATSGIIPGTGNSPLHF. The chain employs TRBV19 and TRBJ1-6; 9 nucleotides agree with TRBD1. The CDR3 has 17 amino acids. The germline gives CDR1 LNHDA, CDR2 SQIVND (reference sequence). Variable domain in full (rest from reference TRBV19 and TRBJ1-6): DGGITQSPKYLFRKEGQNVTLSCEQNLNHDAMYWYRQDPGQGLRLIYYSQIVNDFQKGDIAEGYSVSREKKESFPLTVTSAQKNPTAFYLCATSGIIPGTGNSPLHFGNGTRLTVT.

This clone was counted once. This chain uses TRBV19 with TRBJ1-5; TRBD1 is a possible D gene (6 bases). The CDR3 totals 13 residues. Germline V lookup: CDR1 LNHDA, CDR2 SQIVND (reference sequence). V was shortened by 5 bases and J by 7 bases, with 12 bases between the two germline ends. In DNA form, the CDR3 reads TGTGCCAGTAGTCCACAGGGTTTACAGCCCCAGCATTTT. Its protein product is CASSPQGLQPQHF.

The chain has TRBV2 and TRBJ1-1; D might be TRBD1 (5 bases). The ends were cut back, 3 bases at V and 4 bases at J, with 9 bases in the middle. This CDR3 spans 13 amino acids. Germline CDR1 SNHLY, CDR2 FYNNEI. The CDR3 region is CASSDGGGTEAFF. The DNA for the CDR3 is TGTGCCAGCAGTGATGGGGGAGGCACTGAAGCTTTCTTT.

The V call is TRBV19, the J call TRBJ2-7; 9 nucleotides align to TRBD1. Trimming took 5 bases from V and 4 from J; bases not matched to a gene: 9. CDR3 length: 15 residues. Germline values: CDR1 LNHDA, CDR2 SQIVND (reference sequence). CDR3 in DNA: TGTGCCAGTAGTTTTGCCCTAGACAGGGGGTACGAGCAGTACTTC. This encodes CASSFALDRGYEQYF.

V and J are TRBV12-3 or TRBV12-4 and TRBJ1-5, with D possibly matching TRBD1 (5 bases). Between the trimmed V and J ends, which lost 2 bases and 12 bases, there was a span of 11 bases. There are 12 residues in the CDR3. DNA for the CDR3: TGTGCCAGCAGTTTATCGGTGGGGCGCCAGCATTTT. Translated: CASSLSVGRQHF.

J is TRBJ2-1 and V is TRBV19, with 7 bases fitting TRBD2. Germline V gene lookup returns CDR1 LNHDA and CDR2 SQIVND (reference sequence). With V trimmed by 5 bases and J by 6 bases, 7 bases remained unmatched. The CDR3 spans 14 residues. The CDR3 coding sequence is TGTGCCAGTAGTTTTGCGGGAGTTGCCAATGAGCAGTTCTTC. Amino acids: CASSFAGVANEQFF.

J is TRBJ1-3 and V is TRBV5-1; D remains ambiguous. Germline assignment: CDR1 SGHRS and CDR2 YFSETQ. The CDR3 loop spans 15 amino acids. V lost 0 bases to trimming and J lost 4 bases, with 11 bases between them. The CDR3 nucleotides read TGCGCCAGCAGCTTGGCCCGTCAGACAGGAAACACCATATATTTT. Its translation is CASSLARQTGNTIYF. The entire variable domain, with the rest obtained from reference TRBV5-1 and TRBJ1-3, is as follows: KAGVTQTPRYLIKTRGQQVTLSCSPISGHRSVSWYQQTPGQGLQFLFEYFSETQRNKGNFPGRFSGRQFSNSRSEMNVSTLELGDSALYLCASSLARQTGNTIYFGEGSWLTVV.

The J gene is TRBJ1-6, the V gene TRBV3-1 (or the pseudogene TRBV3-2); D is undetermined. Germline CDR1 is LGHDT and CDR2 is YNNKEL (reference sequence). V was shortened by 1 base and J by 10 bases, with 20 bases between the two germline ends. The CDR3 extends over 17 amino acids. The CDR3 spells CASSQAPHSRKVSPLHF. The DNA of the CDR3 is TGTGCCAGCAGCCAAGCCCCACACTCCAGGAAGGTATCACCCCTCCACTTT.

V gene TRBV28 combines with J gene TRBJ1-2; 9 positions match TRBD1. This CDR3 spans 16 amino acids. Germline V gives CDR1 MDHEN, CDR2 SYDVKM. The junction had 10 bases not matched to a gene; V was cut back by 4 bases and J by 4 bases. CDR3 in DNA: TGTGCCAGCAGTTCATTAGGGACAGGGCTCCCCTATGGCTACACCTTC. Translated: CASSSLGTGLPYGYTF.

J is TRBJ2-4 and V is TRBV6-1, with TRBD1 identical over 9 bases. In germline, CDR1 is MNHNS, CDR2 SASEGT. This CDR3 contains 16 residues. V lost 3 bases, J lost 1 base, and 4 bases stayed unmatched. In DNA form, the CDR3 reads TGTGCCAGCAGTGACCGGGACAGGGCGGCCAAAAACATTCAGTACTTC. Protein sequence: CASSDRDRAAKNIQYF.

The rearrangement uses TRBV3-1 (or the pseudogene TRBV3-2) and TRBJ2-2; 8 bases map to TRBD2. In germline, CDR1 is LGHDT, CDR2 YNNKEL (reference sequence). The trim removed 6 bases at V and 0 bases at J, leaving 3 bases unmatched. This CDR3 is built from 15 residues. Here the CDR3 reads CASRRSGANTGELFF. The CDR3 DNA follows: TGTGCCAGCAGGCGTAGCGGGGCGAACACCGGGGAGCTGTTTTTT.

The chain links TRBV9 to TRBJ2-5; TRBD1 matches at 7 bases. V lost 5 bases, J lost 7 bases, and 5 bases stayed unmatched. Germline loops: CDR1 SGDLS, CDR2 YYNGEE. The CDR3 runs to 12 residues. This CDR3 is CASRGQSVTQYF. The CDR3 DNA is TGTGCCAGCAGGGGACAGAGCGTGACCCAGTACTTC.